The clone carrying this TCR beta chain was picked up one time. Its antigen is unknown. The data derive from a study of cytomegalovirus exposure and HLA in healthy donors. Study-wide results and limits: It has been reported that TCR beta sequences accurately predicted the HLA-A and HLA-B alleles of most subjects. The study put 150 to 200 TCR beta chains on its list as cytomegalovirus-associated. Other equally common chains were less clonally expanded than HLA-associated TCR beta chains, a later analysis showed.

The CDR3 sequence is 14 residues long. V was clipped by 7 bases and J by 0 bases; unmatched bases: 2. CDR1 and CDR2 from the germline V gene are SNHLY and FYNNEI. PCR employed 60 Vbeta and 13 Jbeta primers. TCRdb's copy holds only in-frame clones and misses some; the assay was immunoSEQ multiplex PCR. The sample has roughly 100,000 clones, just under 80% seen once; the top ten hold approximately 5.6%. Despite likely unrecorded immune exposures, the donors were nominally healthy at the time of sampling. The chain employs TRBV2 and TRBJ2-2; 7 positions agree with TRBD1. This TCR was recovered from a male donor in good health and CMV-seronegative. The material sequenced was PBMCs. CDR3 loop: CASNRGSNTGELFF. The CDR3 coding sequence is TGTGCCAGCAACAGGGGTTCGAACACCGGGGAGCTGTTTTTT.